This entry features one TCR beta chain sequence. The antigen remains undetermined. This entry is derived from a study of tumor-infiltrating lymphocytes in primary liver carcinoma. In the study overall: The patient population consisted of men and women between 30 and 69 years of age. Findings and caveats of the study: Tumors had a significantly higher top-250-clone fraction than blood (p = 0.039).

Starting from around 510 ng of total RNA, TCR beta cDNA was produced with a primer in the constant region. What produced the TCR beta libraries was three nested multiplex PCR rounds using slightly modified ARM-PCR. A C-beta reverse primer was combined with TRBV1-TRBV30 forward primers in the first two PCR rounds, and each round had approximately 10 cycles. TCRdb re-called the multiplex PCR reads through MiXCR, storing one row per CDR3 protein. The sample yields tens of thousands of distinct CDR3 sequences, roughly 69% seen once. V was shortened by 6 bases and J by 0 bases, with 9 bases between the two germline ends. The CDR3 has 14 residues. Germline V lookup: CDR1 WNHNN, CDR2 SYGVQD (reference sequence). Bulk tissue was left unsorted, and RNA and DNA were co-extracted from 20-30 mg of it. Surgeons treated the primary liver carcinoma of the patients by surgical resection.

The receptor's source is a man in his forties or fifties with primary liver carcinoma and hepatitis B virus infection. Sequencing used tumor-adjacent normal liver tissue. The chain employs TRBV10-1 and TRBJ2-1; D is unclear. DNA for the CDR3: TGCGCCAGCAGCGACGGAAGCTCCTACAATGAGCAGTTCTTC. This gives the protein CASSDGSSYNEQFF.